What follows are 5 T cell receptor beta chains derived from one specimen sequenced in a study of OX40 agonist ivuxolimab in advanced cancers. Using immunoSEQ multiplex PCR, the repertoire was profiled, and TCRdb retains in-frame clones only, with some absent. Of fewer than 90,000 clones listed, about 93% are singletons. Sequences were derived from CD4+ or CD8+ T cells sorted from blood, sampled in a trial of the OX40 agonist ivuxolimab. Receptors were obtained from an adult with an advanced solid tumor such as melanoma, head and neck, liver or kidney cancer.

V usage is TRBV19 and J usage is TRBJ2-7; D is perhaps TRBD1 (6 bases). Trimming cost V 2 bases and J 2 bases, with 13 bases left between them. This CDR3 has 15 residues. In germline, CDR1 is LNHDA, CDR2 SQIVND (reference sequence). The DNA of the CDR3 is TGTGCCAGTAGTATATCGGGGACAAATACCTACGAGCAGTACTTC. This gives the protein CASSISGTNTYEQYF.

This chain joins TRBV6-5 and TRBJ1-2, with D possibly being TRBD1 (5 bases). Per germline, CDR1 MNHEY and CDR2 SVGAGI. The length of the CDR3 is 15 residues. V lost 2 bases, J lost 4 bases, and 14 bases lay in between. CDR3 DNA: TGTGCCAGCAGTTACAATCCACAGGAAACCTATGGCTACACCTTC. Its translation: CASSYNPQETYGYTF.

The chain is built from TRBV9 and TRBJ1-2, with D maybe TRBD1 (5 bases). Trimming stripped 3 bases from V and 4 bases from J, with 13 bases between. Per the germline V gene, CDR1 is SGDLS and CDR2 is YYNGEE. The CDR3 length is 14 residues. In DNA form, the CDR3 reads TGTGCCAGCAGCGCTACCGGGGCCAGCTATGGCTACACCTTC. Its protein is CASSATGASYGYTF. Full variable domain (missing parts from reference TRBV9 and TRBJ1-2): DSGVTQTPKHLITATGQRVTLRCSPRSGDLSVYWYQQSLDQGLQFLIQYYNGEERAKGNILERFSAQQFPDLHSELNLSSLELGDSALYFCASSATGASYGYTFGSGTRLTVV.

The chain recombines TRBV11-2 with TRBJ2-5; 7 nucleotides agree with TRBD2. The CDR3 sequence is 14 residues long. Unmatched junction bases numbered 7, after V lost 7 bases and J lost 2 bases. Germline V gene lookup returns CDR1 SGHAT and CDR2 FQNNGV. In DNA form, the CDR3 reads TGTGCCAGCACCGCACTAGCGTATCAAGAGACCCAGTACTTC. Its protein product is CASTALAYQETQYF.

In its sample, this clone was seen once. The V call is TRBV5-1, the J call TRBJ1-2; D not certain. The germline V and J ends were trimmed by 0 bases and 6 bases, with 9 bases remaining between them. This CDR3 contains 13 residues. Germline V gene lookup returns CDR1 SGHRS and CDR2 YFSETQ. CDR3 in amino acids: CASSLDKGNGYTF. The CDR3 DNA reads as TGCGCCAGCAGCTTGGACAAGGGAAATGGCTACACCTTC.